The rows below give T cell receptor beta chains drawn from one sample of a study of Graves' ophthalmopathy and Graves' hyperthyroidism. TCRdb re-derived calls from the multiplex PCR reads in MiXCR, one entry per CDR3 protein. The sample has hundreds of thousands of distinct CDR3 sequences; approximately 21% are singletons. The sample consisted of peripheral blood. The source is a woman aged 18-35 years with stable Graves' hyperthyroidism. Some clones in this sample may be carry-over from other donors' samples. The CDR3 runs from the conserved cysteine through the conserved F or W. The D gene is left open where the match is weak. Size is omitted from some rows. Given values are once, few, many or a class for expanded clones.

j_gene	abundance	v_gene	d_gene	CDR3aa	CDR3nt
TRBJ2-7	many	TRBV12-3/TRBV12-4	-	CASTASGEQYF	TGTGCCAGCACGGCCTCCGGGGAGCAGTACTTC
TRBJ1-5	-	TRBV30	TRBD1	CAWSPGQGLKSNQPQHF	TGTGCCTGGAGTCCGGGACAGGGCTTGAAAAGCAATCAGCCCCAGCATTTT
TRBJ2-4	many	TRBV12-3/TRBV12-4	-	CASSLRQEINIQYF	TGTGCCAGCAGTTTAAGGCAGGAGATAAACATTCAGTACTTC
TRBJ1-6	many	TRBV6-1	-	CASSTQSSYNSPLHF	TGTGCCAGCAGCACACAAAGCTCCTATAATTCACCCCTCCACTTT
TRBJ2-5	many	TRBV20-1	TRBD2	CSAPPRTGGEETQYF	TGCAGTGCTCCCCCCAGGACGGGGGGGGAAGAGACCCAGTACTTC
TRBJ2-7	-	TRBV3-1	-	CASSQGPRYEQYF	TGTGCCAGCAGCCAGGGACCAAGATACGAGCAGTACTTC
TRBJ2-7	many	TRBV20-1	-	CSARETVNSYEQYF	TGCAGTGCTAGAGAGACAGTCAACTCCTACGAGCAGTACTTC
TRBJ1-1	many	TRBV12-3/TRBV12-4	-	CASSLRGTVNTEAFF	TGTGCCAGCAGTTTACGGGGAACAGTGAACACTGAAGCTTTCTTT
TRBJ1-1	-	TRBV14	TRBD1	CASSQSGRGPMNTEAFF	TGTGCCAGCAGCCAAAGCGGTAGGGGGCCCATGAACACTGAAGCTTTCTTT
TRBJ2-7	-	TRBV5-1	-	CASSLKPPTSYEQYF	TGCGCCAGCAGCTTGAAGCCCCCGACCTCCTACGAGCAGTACTTC
TRBJ1-2	many	TRBV28	-	CASNKGGSPYGYTF	TGTGCCAGCAATAAGGGGGGCAGCCCCTATGGCTACACCTTC
TRBJ1-5	-	TRBV19	-	CASSISGEGNQPQHF	TGTGCCAGTAGTATTAGTGGGGAAGGCAATCAGCCCCAGCATTTT
TRBJ1-5	-	TRBV12-3/TRBV12-4	-	CATNWTVLNQPQHF	TGTGCCACGAATTGGACGGTCTTAAATCAGCCCCAGCATTTT
TRBJ1-2	few	TRBV19	TRBD1	CASRSDSTGGYYGYTF	TGTGCCAGTAGATCCGACTCGACAGGGGGCTATTATGGCTACACCTTC
TRBJ2-2	many	TRBV12-3/TRBV12-4	TRBD2	CASRGTSGGANTGELFF	TGTGCCAGCAGGGGGACTAGCGGGGGCGCGAACACCGGGGAGCTGTTTTTT
TRBJ2-7	few	TRBV6-2/TRBV6-3	-	CASSYLWSSRTFYEQYF	TGTGCCAGCAGTTACTTGTGGTCTAGCCGAACCTTCTACGAGCAGTACTTC
TRBJ2-7	-	TRBV6-1	-	CASKPGSSDDQYF	TGTGCCAGCAAGCCGGGATCCTCTGACGATCAGTACTTC
TRBJ2-5	few	TRBV10-3	-	CAIASIQETQYF	TGTGCCATCGCTTCGATCCAAGAGACCCAGTACTTC
TRBJ1-6	-	TRBV19	-	CASSNDFNSPLHF	TGTGCCAGTAGTAATGACTTTAATTCACCCCTCCACTTT
TRBJ1-6	many	TRBV10-3	-	CAIRPAELSSPLHF	TGTGCCATCAGGCCGGCGGAACTGAGTTCACCCCTCCACTTT
TRBJ1-1	many	TRBV20-1	-	CSAILWSPGDTEAFF	TGCAGTGCAATACTTTGGAGCCCAGGGGACACTGAAGCTTTCTTT
TRBJ2-2	many	TRBV9	-	CASSVTGLTAGELFF	TGTGCCAGCAGCGTAACCGGACTTACCGCCGGGGAGCTGTTTTTT
TRBJ1-5	many	TRBV30	TRBD1	CAWSPPVRGHQPQHF	TGTGCCTGGAGTCCTCCCGTCAGGGGGCATCAGCCCCAGCATTTT
TRBJ2-6	many	TRBV30	-	CAWSPSSGANVLTF	TGTGCCTGGAGCCCATCCTCTGGGGCCAACGTCCTGACTTTC
TRBJ1-1	many	TRBV20-1	-	CSARYRETEAFF	TGCAGTGCCAGATATAGGGAGACTGAAGCTTTCTTT
TRBJ2-5	-	TRBV9	-	CASSVGIAAQETQYF	TGTGCCAGCAGCGTCGGGATAGCGGCTCAAGAGACCCAGTACTTC
TRBJ2-5	few	TRBV6-5	-	CASSYPLRTAPGTQYF	TGTGCCAGCAGTTACCCACTGAGGACAGCCCCGGGGACCCAGTACTTC
TRBJ1-1	many	TRBV10-3	-	CAISESTGNEAFF	TGTGCCATCAGTGAGTCTACGGGGAATGAAGCTTTCTTT
TRBJ1-5	many	TRBV6-2/TRBV6-3	-	CASREQGLSQPQHF	TGTGCCAGCAGGGAACAGGGTTTAAGCCAGCCCCAGCATTTT
TRBJ2-7	many	TRBV6-1	-	CASMGNRDPTYEQYF	TGTGCCAGCATGGGGAACAGGGACCCCACCTACGAGCAGTACTTC
TRBJ1-2	many	TRBV2	TRBD1	CASSEAWTGSGGYTF	TGTGCCAGCAGTGAAGCCTGGACAGGGAGTGGAGGCTACACCTTC
TRBJ2-5	few	TRBV11-1	TRBD2	CASSLSSGGAQIQETQYF	TGTGCCAGCAGCTTATCTAGCGGGGGGGCCCAAATACAAGAGACCCAGTACTTC
TRBJ2-5	once	TRBV2	-	CASSEGLTKETQYF	TGTGCCAGCAGTGAGGGACTCACAAAAGAGACCCAGTACTTC